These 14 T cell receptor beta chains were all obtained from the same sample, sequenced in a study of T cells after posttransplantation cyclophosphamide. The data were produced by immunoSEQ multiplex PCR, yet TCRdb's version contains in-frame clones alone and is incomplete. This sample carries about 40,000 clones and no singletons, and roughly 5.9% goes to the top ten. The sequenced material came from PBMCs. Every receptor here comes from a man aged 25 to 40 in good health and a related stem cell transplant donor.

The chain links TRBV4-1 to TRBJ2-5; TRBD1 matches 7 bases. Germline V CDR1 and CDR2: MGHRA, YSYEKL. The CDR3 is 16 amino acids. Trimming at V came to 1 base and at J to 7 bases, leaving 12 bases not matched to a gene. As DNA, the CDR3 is TGCGCCAGCAGCCAAGTTCTGCGACAGGGTGAGGGGACCCAGTACTTC. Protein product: CASSQVLRQGEGTQYF.

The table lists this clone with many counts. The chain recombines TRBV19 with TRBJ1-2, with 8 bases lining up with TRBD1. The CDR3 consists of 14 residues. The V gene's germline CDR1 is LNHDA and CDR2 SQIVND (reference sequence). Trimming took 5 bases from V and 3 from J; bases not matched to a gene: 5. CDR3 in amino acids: CASSDRQGHYGYTF. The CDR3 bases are TGTGCCAGTAGTGATAGACAGGGGCACTATGGCTACACCTTC.

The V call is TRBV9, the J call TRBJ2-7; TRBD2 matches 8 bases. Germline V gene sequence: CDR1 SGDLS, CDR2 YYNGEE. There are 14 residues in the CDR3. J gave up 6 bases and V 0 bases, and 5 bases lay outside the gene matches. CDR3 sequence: CASSVGLAGREQYF. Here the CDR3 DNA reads TGTGCCAGCAGCGTAGGCCTAGCGGGCCGCGAGCAGTACTTC.

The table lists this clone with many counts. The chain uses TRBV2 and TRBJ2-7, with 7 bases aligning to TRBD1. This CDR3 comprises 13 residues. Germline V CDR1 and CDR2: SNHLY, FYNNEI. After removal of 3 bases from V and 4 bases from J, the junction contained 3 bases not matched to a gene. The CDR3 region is CASSDQGVYEQYF. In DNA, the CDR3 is TGTGCCAGCAGTGATCAGGGGGTATACGAGCAGTACTTC.

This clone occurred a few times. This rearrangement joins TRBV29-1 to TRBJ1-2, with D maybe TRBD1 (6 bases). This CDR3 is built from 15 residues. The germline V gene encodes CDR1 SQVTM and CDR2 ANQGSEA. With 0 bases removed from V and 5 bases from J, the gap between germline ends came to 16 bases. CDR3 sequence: CSVEEGGGGRYGYTF. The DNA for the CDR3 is TGCAGCGTTGAAGAGGGCGGGGGCGGACGTTATGGCTACACCTTC.

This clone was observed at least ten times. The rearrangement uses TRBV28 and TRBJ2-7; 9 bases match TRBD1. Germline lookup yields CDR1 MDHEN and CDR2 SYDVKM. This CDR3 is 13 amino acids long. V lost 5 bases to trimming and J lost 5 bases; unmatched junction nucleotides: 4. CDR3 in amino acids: CASSGTGMDEQYF. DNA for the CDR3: TGTGCCAGCAGTGGGACAGGGATGGACGAGCAGTACTTC.

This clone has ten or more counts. The CDR3 here is CASSLGDVRTGEQFF. In DNA, the CDR3 is TGTGCCAGCAGTTTAGGAGACGTCAGGACTGGTGAGCAGTTCTTC. This chain joins TRBV12-3 or TRBV12-4 and TRBJ2-1, with TRBD2 as a possible D gene (5 bases). The CDR3 spans 15 residues. Trimming cost V 1 base and J 9 bases, with 16 bases left between them.

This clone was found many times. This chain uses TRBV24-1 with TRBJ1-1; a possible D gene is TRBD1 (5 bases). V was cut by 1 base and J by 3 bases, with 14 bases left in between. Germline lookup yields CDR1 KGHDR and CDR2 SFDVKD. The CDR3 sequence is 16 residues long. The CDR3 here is CATSDLVDTGDTEAFF. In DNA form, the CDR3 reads TGTGCCACCAGTGATTTAGTGGACACAGGTGACACTGAAGCTTTCTTT.

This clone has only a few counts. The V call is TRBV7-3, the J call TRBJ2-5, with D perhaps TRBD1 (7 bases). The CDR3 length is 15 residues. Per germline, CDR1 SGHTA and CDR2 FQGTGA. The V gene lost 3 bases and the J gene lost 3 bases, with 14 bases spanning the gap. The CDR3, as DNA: TGTGCCAGCAGCTTTGGCGGGACAGTCGAAGAGACCCAGTACTTC. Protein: CASSFGGTVEETQYF.

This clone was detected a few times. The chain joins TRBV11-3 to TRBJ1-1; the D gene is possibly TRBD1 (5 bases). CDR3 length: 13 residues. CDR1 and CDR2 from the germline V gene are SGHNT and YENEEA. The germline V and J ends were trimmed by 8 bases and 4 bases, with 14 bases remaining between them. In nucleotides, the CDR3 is TGTGCCAGCGCGAGGGGTGGAGGCACTGAAGCTTTCTTT. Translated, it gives CASARGGGTEAFF.

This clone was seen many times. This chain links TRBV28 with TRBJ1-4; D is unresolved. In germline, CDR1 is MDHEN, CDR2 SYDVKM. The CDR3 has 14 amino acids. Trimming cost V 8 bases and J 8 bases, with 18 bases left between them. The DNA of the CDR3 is TGTGCCAGCGCCCTACTAGCGGGTAGCGAAAAACTGTTTTTT. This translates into CASALLAGSEKLFF.

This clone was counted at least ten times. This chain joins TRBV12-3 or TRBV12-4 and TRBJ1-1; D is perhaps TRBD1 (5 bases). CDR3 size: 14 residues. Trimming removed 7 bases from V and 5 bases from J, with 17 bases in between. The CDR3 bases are TGTGCCAGCACCTGGGGGGAGGGGATGACTGAAGCTTTCTTT. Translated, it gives CASTWGEGMTEAFF.

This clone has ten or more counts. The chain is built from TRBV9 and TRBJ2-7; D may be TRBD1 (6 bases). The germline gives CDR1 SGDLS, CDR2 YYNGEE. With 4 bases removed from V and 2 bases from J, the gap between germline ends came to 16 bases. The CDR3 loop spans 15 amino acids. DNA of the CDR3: TGTGCCAGCAGCCCGGGACATCGACTGACCTACGAGCAGTACTTC. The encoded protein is CASSPGHRLTYEQYF.

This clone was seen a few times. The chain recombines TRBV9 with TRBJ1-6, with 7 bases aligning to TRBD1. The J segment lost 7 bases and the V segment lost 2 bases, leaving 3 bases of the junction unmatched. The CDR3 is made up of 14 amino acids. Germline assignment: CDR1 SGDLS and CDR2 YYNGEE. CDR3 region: CASSVRDSNSPLHF. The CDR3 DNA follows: TGTGCCAGCAGCGTCCGGGACAGCAATTCACCCCTCCACTTT.